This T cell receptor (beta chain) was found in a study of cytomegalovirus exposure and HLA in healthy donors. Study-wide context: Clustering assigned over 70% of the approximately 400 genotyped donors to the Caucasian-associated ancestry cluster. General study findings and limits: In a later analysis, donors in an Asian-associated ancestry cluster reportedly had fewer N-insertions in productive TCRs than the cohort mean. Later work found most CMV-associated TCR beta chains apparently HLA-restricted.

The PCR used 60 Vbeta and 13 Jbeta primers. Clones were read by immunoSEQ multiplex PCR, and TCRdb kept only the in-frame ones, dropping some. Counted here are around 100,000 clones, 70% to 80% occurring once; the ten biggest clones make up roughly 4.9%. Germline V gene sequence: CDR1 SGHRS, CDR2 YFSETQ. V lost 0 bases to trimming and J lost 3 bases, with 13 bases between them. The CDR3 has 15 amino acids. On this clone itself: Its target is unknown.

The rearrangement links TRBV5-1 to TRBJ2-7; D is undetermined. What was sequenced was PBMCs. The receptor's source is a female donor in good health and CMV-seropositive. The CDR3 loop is CASSLVPGILYEQYF. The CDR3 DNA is TGCGCCAGCAGCTTGGTCCCGGGTATCCTCTACGAGCAGTACTTC.